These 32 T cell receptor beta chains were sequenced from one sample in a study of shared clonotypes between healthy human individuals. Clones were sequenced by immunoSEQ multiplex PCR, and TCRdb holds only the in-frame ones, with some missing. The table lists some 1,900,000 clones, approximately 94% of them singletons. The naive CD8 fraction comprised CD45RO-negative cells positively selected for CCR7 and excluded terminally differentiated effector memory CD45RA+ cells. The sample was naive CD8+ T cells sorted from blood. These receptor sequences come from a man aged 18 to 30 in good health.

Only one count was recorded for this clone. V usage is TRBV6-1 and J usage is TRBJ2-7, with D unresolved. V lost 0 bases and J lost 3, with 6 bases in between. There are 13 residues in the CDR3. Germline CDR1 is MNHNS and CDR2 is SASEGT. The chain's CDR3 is CASSEALFYEQYF. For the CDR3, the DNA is TGTGCCAGCAGTGAAGCGCTGTTCTACGAGCAGTACTTC.

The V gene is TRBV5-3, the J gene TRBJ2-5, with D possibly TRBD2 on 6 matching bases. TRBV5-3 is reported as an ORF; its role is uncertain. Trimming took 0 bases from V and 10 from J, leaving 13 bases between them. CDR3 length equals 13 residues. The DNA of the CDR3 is TGTGCCAGAAGCTTGGAGGCAGGGAGGAACCAGTACTTC. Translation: CARSLEAGRNQYF.

The CDR3 nucleotides read TGTGCCAGCATGAACTCTCCCATCCACGAGCAGTACTTC. Translated, it gives CASMNSPIHEQYF. This sequence joins TRBV27 and TRBJ2-7, with unresolved D. This CDR3 spans 13 amino acids. Germline CDR1 is MNHEY and CDR2 is SMNVEV (reference sequence). The V end lost 7 bases, the J end lost 5 bases, and 15 bases lay between the germline ends.

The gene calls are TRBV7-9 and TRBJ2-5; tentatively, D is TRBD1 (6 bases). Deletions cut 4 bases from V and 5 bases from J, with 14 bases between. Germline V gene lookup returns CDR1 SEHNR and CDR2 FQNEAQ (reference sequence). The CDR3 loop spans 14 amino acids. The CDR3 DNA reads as TGTGCCAGCAGCTGGCCGGGACAACGGGAGACCCAGTACTTC. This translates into CASSWPGQRETQYF.

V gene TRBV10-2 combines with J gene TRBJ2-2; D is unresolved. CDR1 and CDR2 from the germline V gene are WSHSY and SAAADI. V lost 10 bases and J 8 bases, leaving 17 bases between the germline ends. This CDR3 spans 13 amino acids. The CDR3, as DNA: TGCGCCACACTCTTTAGGGTCGGTGGGGAGCTGTTTTTT. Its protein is CATLFRVGGELFF.

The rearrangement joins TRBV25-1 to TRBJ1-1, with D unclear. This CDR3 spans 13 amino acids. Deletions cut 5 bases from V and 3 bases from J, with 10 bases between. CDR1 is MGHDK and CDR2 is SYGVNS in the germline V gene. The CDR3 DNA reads TGTGCCAGCAGTCGAATCGGGGACACTGAAGCTTTCTTT. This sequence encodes CASSRIGDTEAFF.

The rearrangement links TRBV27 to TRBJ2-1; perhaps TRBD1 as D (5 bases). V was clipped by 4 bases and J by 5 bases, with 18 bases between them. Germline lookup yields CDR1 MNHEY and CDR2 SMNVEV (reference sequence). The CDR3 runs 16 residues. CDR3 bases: TGTGCCAGCAGTTCACCCGACAGAGATCTAAACAATGAGCAGTTCTTC. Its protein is CASSSPDRDLNNEQFF.

The CDR3 spells CASSFISGEGREKLFF. CDR3 sequence (DNA): TGTGCCAGCAGTTTTATTTCAGGGGAAGGTCGTGAAAAACTGTTTTTT. J is TRBJ1-4 and V is TRBV28, with D possibly matching TRBD1 (6 bases). V dropped 3 bases and J dropped 7 bases, with 18 bases sitting between them. The germline V gene encodes CDR1 MDHEN and CDR2 SYDVKM. CDR3 length equals 16 residues.

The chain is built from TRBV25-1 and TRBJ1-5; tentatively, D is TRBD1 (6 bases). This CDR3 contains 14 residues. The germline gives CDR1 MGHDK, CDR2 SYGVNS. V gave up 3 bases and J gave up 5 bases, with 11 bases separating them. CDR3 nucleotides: TGTGCCAGCAGTGAGACAGGTCTGCATCAGCCCCAGCATTTT. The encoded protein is CASSETGLHQPQHF.

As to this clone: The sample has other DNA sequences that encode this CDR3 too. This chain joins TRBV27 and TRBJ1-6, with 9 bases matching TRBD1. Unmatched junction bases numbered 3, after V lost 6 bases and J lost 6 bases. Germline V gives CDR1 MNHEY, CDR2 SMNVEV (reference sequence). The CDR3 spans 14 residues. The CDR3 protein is CASSLTGGNSPLHF. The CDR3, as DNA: TGTGCCAGCAGCTTGACAGGGGGTAATTCACCCCTCCACTTT.

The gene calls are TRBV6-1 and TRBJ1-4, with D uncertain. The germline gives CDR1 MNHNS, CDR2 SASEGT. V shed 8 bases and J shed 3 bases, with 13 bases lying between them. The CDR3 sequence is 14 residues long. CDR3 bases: TGTGCCAGCCGGTGGAGTACTCCTAATGAAAAACTGTTTTTT. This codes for CASRWSTPNEKLFF.

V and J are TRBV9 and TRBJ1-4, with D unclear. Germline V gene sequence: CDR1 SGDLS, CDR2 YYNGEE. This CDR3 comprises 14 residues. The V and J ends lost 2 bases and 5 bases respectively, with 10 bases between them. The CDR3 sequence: CASSVLDGNEKLFF. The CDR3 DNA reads TGTGCCAGCAGCGTTTTGGACGGCAATGAAAAACTGTTTTTT.

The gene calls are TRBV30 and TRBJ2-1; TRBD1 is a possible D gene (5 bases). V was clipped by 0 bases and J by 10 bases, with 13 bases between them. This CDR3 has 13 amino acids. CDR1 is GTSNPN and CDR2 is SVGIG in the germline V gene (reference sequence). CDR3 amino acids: CAWSVLGASEQFF. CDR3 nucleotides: TGTGCCTGGAGTGTCTTAGGGGCGTCGGAGCAGTTCTTC.

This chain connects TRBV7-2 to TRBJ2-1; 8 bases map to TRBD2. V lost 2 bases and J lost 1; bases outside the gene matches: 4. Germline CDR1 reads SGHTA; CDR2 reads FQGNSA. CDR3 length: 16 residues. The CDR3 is CASSLLPGGSYNEQFF. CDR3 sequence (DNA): TGTGCCAGCAGCTTATTACCGGGAGGGTCCTACAATGAGCAGTTCTTC.

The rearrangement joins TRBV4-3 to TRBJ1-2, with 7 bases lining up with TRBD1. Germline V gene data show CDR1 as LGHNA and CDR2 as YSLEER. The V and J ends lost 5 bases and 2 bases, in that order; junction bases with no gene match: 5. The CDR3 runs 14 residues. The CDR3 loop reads CASSAGQTNYGYTF. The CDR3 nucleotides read TGCGCCAGCAGCGCGGGACAGACCAACTATGGCTACACCTTC.

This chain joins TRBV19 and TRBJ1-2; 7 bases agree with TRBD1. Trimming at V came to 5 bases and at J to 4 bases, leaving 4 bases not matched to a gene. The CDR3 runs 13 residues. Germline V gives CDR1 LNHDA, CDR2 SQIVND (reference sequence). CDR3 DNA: TGTGCCAGTAGTCAGGGACAGAGCTATGGCTACACCTTC. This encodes CASSQGQSYGYTF.

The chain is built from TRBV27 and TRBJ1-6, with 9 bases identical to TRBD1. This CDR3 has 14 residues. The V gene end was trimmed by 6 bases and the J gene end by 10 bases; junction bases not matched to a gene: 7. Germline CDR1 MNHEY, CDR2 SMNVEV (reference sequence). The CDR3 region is CASSLGTGISPLHF. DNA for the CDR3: TGTGCCAGCAGCCTGGGGACAGGGATATCACCCCTCCACTTT.

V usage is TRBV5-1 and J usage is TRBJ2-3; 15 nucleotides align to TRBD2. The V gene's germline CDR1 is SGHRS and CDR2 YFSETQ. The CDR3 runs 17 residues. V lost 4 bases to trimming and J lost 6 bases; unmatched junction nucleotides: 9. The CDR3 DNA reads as TGCGCCAGCAGCACCCCGGGACTAGCGGGGGGAAGGGATACGCAGTATTTT. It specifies CASSTPGLAGGRDTQYF.

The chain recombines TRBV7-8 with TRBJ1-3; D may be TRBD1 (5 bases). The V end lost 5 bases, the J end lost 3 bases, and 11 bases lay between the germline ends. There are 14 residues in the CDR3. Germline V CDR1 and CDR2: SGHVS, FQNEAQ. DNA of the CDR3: TGTGCCAGCAGCCCCGACAGCAATGGAAACACCATATATTTT. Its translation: CASSPDSNGNTIYF.

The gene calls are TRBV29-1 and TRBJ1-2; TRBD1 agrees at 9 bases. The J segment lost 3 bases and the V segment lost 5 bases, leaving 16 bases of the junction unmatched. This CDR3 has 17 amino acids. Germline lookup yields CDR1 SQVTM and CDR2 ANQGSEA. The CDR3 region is CSVIGQGLDLRDYGYTF. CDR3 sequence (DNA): TGCAGCGTTATCGGACAGGGGCTAGATCTCAGGGACTATGGCTACACCTTC.

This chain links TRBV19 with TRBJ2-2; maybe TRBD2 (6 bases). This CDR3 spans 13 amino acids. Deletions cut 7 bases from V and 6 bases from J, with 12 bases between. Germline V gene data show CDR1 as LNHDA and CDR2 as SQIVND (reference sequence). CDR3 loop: CASKFGGAGELFF. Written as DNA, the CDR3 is TGTGCCAGTAAATTCGGGGGAGCCGGGGAGCTGTTTTTT.

The CDR3 bases are TGCGCCAGCAGCCAAGTGCCCGGGGGAATGGCGGACAATGAGCAGTTCTTC. Residues: CASSQVPGGMADNEQFF. The chain carries TRBV4-1 and TRBJ2-1, with D possibly TRBD2 on 6 matching bases. This CDR3 has 17 residues. Germline CDR1 MGHRA, CDR2 YSYEKL. Deletions cut 1 base from V and 5 bases from J, with 18 bases between.

CDR3 sequence: CASRNYGYTF. DNA for the CDR3: TGTGCCAGCAGGAATTATGGCTACACCTTC. This chain connects TRBV2 to TRBJ1-2; D is ambiguous. This CDR3 contains 10 residues. Germline CDR1 is SNHLY and CDR2 is FYNNEI. V shed 6 bases and J shed 5 bases, with 4 bases lying between them.

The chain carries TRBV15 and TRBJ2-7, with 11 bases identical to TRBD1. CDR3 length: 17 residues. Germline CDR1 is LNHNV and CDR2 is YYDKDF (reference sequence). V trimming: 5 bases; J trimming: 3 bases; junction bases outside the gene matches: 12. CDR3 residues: CATSSRTGGPHNYEQYF. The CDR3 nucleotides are TGTGCCACCAGCTCACGGACAGGGGGCCCCCACAACTACGAGCAGTACTTC.

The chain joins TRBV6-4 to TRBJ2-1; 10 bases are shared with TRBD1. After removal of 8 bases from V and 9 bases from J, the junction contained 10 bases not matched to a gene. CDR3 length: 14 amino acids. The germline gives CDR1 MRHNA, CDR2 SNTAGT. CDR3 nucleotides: TGTGCCAGCTCCCCGGGACAGGGGCAGCTTGAGCAGTTCTTC. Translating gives CASSPGQGQLEQFF.

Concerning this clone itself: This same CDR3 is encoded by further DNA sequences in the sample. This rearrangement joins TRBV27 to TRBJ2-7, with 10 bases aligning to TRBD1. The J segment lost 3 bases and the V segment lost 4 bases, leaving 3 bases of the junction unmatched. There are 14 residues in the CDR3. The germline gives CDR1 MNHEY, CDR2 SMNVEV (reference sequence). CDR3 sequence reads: CASSWGTGDYEQYF. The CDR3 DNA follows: TGTGCCAGCAGTTGGGGGACAGGGGACTACGAGCAGTACTTC.

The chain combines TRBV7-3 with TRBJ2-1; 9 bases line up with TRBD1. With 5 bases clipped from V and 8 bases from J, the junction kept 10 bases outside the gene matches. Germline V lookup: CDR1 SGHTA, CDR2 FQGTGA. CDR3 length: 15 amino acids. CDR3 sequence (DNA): TGTGCCAGCAGCGCGGTTGGACAGGGGTACGATGAGCAGTTCTTC. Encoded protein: CASSAVGQGYDEQFF.

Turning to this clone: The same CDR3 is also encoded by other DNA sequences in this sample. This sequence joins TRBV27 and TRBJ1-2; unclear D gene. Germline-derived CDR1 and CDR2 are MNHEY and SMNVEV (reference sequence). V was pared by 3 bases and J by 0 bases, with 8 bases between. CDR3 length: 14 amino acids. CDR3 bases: TGTGCCAGCAGTTTTTCCGGGGCTAACTATGGCTACACCTTC. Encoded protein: CASSFSGANYGYTF.

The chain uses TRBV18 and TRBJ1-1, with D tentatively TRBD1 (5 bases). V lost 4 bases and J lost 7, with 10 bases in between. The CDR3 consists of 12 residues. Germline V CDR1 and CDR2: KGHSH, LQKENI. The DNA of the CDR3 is TGTGCCAGCTCACTTGGGACGGTTGAAGCTTTCTTT. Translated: CASSLGTVEAFF.

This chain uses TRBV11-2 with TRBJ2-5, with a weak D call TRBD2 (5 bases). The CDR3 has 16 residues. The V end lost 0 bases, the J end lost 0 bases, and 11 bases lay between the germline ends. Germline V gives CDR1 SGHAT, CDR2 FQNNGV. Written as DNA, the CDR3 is TGTGCCAGCAGCTTAGATCCGGGATGGGACCAAGAGACCCAGTACTTC. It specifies CASSLDPGWDQETQYF.

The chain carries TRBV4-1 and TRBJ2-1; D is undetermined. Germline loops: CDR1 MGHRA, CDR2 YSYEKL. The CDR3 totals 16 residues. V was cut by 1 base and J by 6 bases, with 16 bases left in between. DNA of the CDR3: TGCGCCAGCAGCCAAGTTGGCGGCCTGGGGTCCAATGAGCAGTTCTTC. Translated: CASSQVGGLGSNEQFF.

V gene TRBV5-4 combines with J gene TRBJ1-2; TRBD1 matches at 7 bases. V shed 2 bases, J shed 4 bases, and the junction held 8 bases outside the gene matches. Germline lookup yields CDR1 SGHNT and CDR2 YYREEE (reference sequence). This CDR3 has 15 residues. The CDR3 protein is CASSLNARGIYGYTF. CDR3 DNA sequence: TGTGCCAGCAGCTTAAATGCCAGGGGGATCTATGGCTACACCTTC.